Presented here are 32 T cell receptor beta chains from one specimen sequenced in a study of T cell changes during pregnancy in multiple sclerosis. Using immunoSEQ multiplex PCR, the repertoire was profiled, and TCRdb retains in-frame clones only, with some absent. This sample yields 50,000 or so clones, of which over 80% are seen a single time; around 0.74% belongs to the top ten. The sample consisted of CD4+ T cells from peripheral blood mononuclear cells, taken in the third trimester of pregnancy. These receptors were collected from a female donor with multiple sclerosis, enrolled in a pregnancy study.

The chain is built from TRBV6-4 and TRBJ2-5; TRBD1 is a possible D gene (6 bases). The CDR3 covers 13 residues. Trimming stripped 5 bases from V and 4 bases from J, with 11 bases between. Looked up from germline, CDR1 is MRHNA and CDR2 is SNTAGT. The chain's CDR3 is CASSRTVRETQYF. The CDR3 nucleotides are TGTGCCAGCAGTCGGACAGTTCGAGAGACCCAGTACTTC.

The rearrangement links TRBV11-2 to TRBJ2-7; maybe TRBD1 (6 bases). The V and J ends lost 1 base and 2 bases respectively, with 12 bases between them. The CDR3 runs 15 residues. Germline loops: CDR1 SGHAT, CDR2 FQNNGV. In DNA, the CDR3 is TGTGCCAGCAGCTTAGGTGACAGGTGGGCCTACGAGCAGTACTTC. This codes for CASSLGDRWAYEQYF. The variable domain in full, completed from reference TRBV11-2 and TRBJ2-7, reads EAGVAQSPRYKIIEKRQSVAFWCNPISGHATLYWYQQILGQGPKLLIQFQNNGVVDDSQLPKDRFSAERLKGVDSTLKIQPAKLEDSAVYLCASSLGDRWAYEQYFGPGTRLTVT.

This rearrangement joins TRBV5-6 to TRBJ2-7, with D possibly TRBD2 on 6 matching bases. The CDR3 covers 13 residues. V lost 4 bases, J lost 6 bases, and 14 bases lay in between. Germline-derived CDR1 and CDR2 are SGHDT and YYEEEE. The DNA for the CDR3 is TGTGCCAGCAGCCGGGGGTCGGTGGGCGAGCAGTACTTC. It is translated as CASSRGSVGEQYF. Filled out from reference TRBV5-6 and TRBJ2-7, the complete variable domain reads DAGVTQSPTHLIKTRGQQVTLRCSPKSGHDTVSWYQQALGQGPQFIFQYYEEEERQRGNFPDRFSGHQFPNYSSELNVNALLLGDSALYLCASSRGSVGEQYFGPGTRLTVT.

This chain joins TRBV21-1 and TRBJ2-1; TRBD1 is the table's D call and was not checked against the DNA. TRBV21-1 is a pseudogene. This CDR3 spans 17 amino acids. CDR3 bases: TGTGCCAGGTGGGGACCTCAATGTTCAGGGGGTTTGGATGAGCAGTTCTTC. It yields the protein CARWGPQCSGGLDEQFF.

The chain combines TRBV6-5 with TRBJ2-3; D is perhaps TRBD1 (6 bases). This CDR3 has 13 amino acids. The germline V gene has CDR1 MNHEY and CDR2 SVGAGI. V was cut by 8 bases and J by 1 base, with 10 bases left in between. CDR3 DNA: TGTGCCAGCCAGGGGTTCCGCACAGATACGCAGTATTTT. Amino acids: CASQGFRTDTQYF.

V usage is TRBV7-3 and J usage is TRBJ2-5; TRBD1 agrees at 11 bases. J gave up 4 bases and V 5 bases, and 12 bases lay outside the gene matches. Germline lookup yields CDR1 SGHTA and CDR2 FQGTGA. The CDR3 extends over 17 amino acids. The CDR3 DNA reads as TGTGCCAGCAGCCACCTTCCGGGACAGGGGGACCTAGAGACCCAGTACTTC. This codes for CASSHLPGQGDLETQYF.

This chain joins TRBV29-1 and TRBJ1-2; unclear D gene. The CDR3 length is 16 residues. Trimming shortened V by 3 bases and J by 7 bases, and 24 bases separated the two germline ends. Germline lookup yields CDR1 SQVTM and CDR2 ANQGSEA. The CDR3 protein is CSVEKRRVRAFGGYTF. The CDR3 DNA reads as TGCAGCGTTGAGAAGCGGAGGGTAAGGGCCTTCGGTGGCTACACCTTC.

This clone has just one count. This chain uses TRBV2 with TRBJ2-3; 10 positions match TRBD2. The length of the CDR3 is 13 residues. Germline loops: CDR1 SNHLY, CDR2 FYNNEI. The V segment lost 4 bases and the J segment 6 bases; nucleotides outside the gene matches: 1. The CDR3 DNA reads as TGTGCCAGCAGTGGGGGACTAGCGGATACGCAGTATTTT. It yields the protein CASSGGLADTQYF.

The rearrangement links TRBV2 to TRBJ2-2; TRBD2 matches 7 bases. CDR3 length: 17 amino acids. Unmatched junction bases numbered 9, after V lost 2 bases and J lost 3 bases. From germline, CDR1 is SNHLY and CDR2 FYNNEI. The CDR3 sequence: CASSESPTSFDTGELFF. CDR3 bases: TGTGCCAGCAGTGAATCCCCGACTAGCTTCGACACCGGGGAGCTGTTTTTT.

The chain combines TRBV7-2 with TRBJ2-5, with TRBD1 identical over 7 bases. The ends lost 5 bases at V and 2 bases at J; junction bases unmatched: 8. CDR1 is SGHTA, CDR2 FQGNSA, per germline. The CDR3 contains 15 residues. CDR3: CASSPHRGGQETQYF. DNA of the CDR3: TGTGCCAGCAGCCCCCACAGGGGTGGACAAGAGACCCAGTACTTC.

The CDR3 sequence: CASSDPRTDSGNTIYF. The CDR3 DNA reads TGTGCCAGCAGTGACCCCCGGACAGACTCTGGAAACACCATATATTTT. The chain couples TRBV25-1 to TRBJ1-3; tentatively, D is TRBD1 (6 bases). CDR3 size: 16 residues. Trimming pared 3 bases from V and 0 bases from J, leaving 12 bases between. Per germline, CDR1 MGHDK and CDR2 SYGVNS.

The chain has TRBV4-1 and TRBJ1-4; 9 bases are shared with TRBD1. With V trimmed by 4 bases and J by 1 base, 13 bases remained unmatched. This CDR3 comprises 19 residues. The germline V gene has CDR1 MGHRA and CDR2 YSYEKL. In DNA form, the CDR3 reads TGCGCCAGCAGCCTAAGATCAGGGACAGGGTCTATAACTAATGAAAAACTGTTTTTT. It encodes CASSLRSGTGSITNEKLFF.

V and J are TRBV30 and TRBJ1-5; maybe TRBD1 (5 bases). The ends were cut back, 4 bases at V and 6 bases at J, with 16 bases in the middle. Germline CDR1 is GTSNPN and CDR2 is SVGIG (reference sequence). CDR3 size: 14 residues. The DNA for the CDR3 is TGTGCCTGGACTACCTCCGGGGGGGGTCAGCCCCAGCATTTT. It codes for CAWTTSGGGQPQHF.

This clone was picked up one time. As DNA, the CDR3 is TGTGCCAGCAGTGAAGGGGTCAGGGGTCGGGTCCGAACTTTCTTT. As protein: CASSEGVRGRVRTFF. The rearrangement links TRBV6-1 to TRBJ1-1, with a tentative D call TRBD1 (6 bases). Trimming stripped 1 base from V and 12 bases from J, with 21 bases between. This CDR3 contains 15 residues. Germline values: CDR1 MNHNS, CDR2 SASEGT.

The chain uses TRBV30 and TRBJ1-1, with D possibly TRBD1 on 5 matching bases. The CDR3 is 12 residues long. CDR1 is GTSNPN, CDR2 SVGIG, per germline (reference sequence). The V and J ends lost 8 bases and 4 bases respectively, with 14 bases between them. This CDR3 reads CAAGFGGTEAFF. The DNA for the CDR3 is TGTGCCGCAGGGTTCGGGGGCACTGAAGCTTTCTTT.

The chain carries TRBV27 and TRBJ1-6; 9 nucleotides agree with TRBD1. Per the germline V gene, CDR1 is MNHEY and CDR2 is SMNVEV (reference sequence). V was clipped by 3 bases and J by 14 bases; unmatched bases: 11. This CDR3 spans 15 amino acids. The CDR3 reads CASSFTGTGSHTLHF. CDR3 DNA: TGTGCCAGCAGTTTCACCGGGACAGGGAGTCATACCCTCCACTTT.

The V call is TRBV19, the J call TRBJ2-2; the match to TRBD1 covers 9 bases. Germline CDR1 LNHDA, CDR2 SQIVND (reference sequence). V was pared by 6 bases and J by 4 bases, with 3 bases of the junction left unmatched. The CDR3 contains 14 residues. The CDR3, as DNA: TGTGCCAGTAGCCGGGACAGGGCCACCGGGGAGCTGTTTTTT. Encoded protein: CASSRDRATGELFF. Based on the CDR3 plus reference TRBV19 and TRBJ2-2, the full variable domain is DGGITQSPKYLFRKEGQNVTLSCEQNLNHDAMYWYRQDPGQGLRLIYYSQIVNDFQKGDIAEGYSVSREKKESFPLTVTSAQKNPTAFYLCASSRDRATGELFFGEGSRLTVL.

The rearrangement uses TRBV9 and TRBJ1-2; tentatively, D is TRBD1 (6 bases). The CDR3 consists of 14 residues. Deletions cut 3 bases from V and 8 bases from J, with 17 bases between. Germline loops: CDR1 SGDLS, CDR2 YYNGEE. CDR3 amino acids: CASSAIGGAGGYTF. CDR3 DNA: TGTGCCAGCAGCGCCATTGGGGGGGCTGGAGGCTACACCTTC.

V usage is TRBV9 and J usage is TRBJ1-1; TRBD1 agrees at 8 bases. This CDR3 comprises 18 residues. CDR1 and CDR2 from the germline V gene are SGDLS and YYNGEE. The ends lost 2 bases at V and 0 bases at J; junction bases unmatched: 12. CDR3 nucleotides: TGTGCCAGCAGCGTGGGTTCAGGGGGCAGTGGGGTGAACACTGAAGCTTTCTTT. Translated, it gives CASSVGSGGSGVNTEAFF. Drawing the rest from reference TRBV9 and TRBJ1-1, the complete variable domain is DSGVTQTPKHLITATGQRVTLRCSPRSGDLSVYWYQQSLDQGLQFLIQYYNGEERAKGNILERFSAQQFPDLHSELNLSSLELGDSALYFCASSVGSGGSGVNTEAFFGQGTRLTVV.

The V and J genes are TRBV7-6 and TRBJ2-1, with D possibly TRBD2 on 6 matching bases. Trimming took off 0 bases at V and 2 bases at J, with 8 bases between the two ends. Per germline, CDR1 SGHVS and CDR2 FNYEAQ. This CDR3 comprises 15 residues. In DNA form, the CDR3 reads TGTGCCAGCAGCTTAGCGGGGGGAGCCTACAATGAGCAGTTCTTC. Amino acids: CASSLAGGAYNEQFF.

The chain carries TRBV18 and TRBJ2-7, with 9 bases matching TRBD1. V lost 6 bases and J lost 0; bases outside the gene matches: 6. Germline CDR1 reads KGHSH; CDR2 reads LQKENI. The CDR3 is 15 residues long. The CDR3 DNA is TGTGCCAGCTCCCCCGGGACAGGGAGCTCCTACGAGCAGTACTTC. Translated: CASSPGTGSSYEQYF. The full variable domain, rest sourced from reference TRBV18 and TRBJ2-7, is NAGVMQNPRHLVRRRGQEARLRCSPMKGHSHVYWYRQLPEEGLKFMVYLQKENIIDESGMPKERFSAEFPKEGPSILRIQQVVRGDSAAYFCASSPGTGSSYEQYFGPGTRLTVT.

The chain carries TRBV19 and TRBJ1-1; D is unclear. There are 16 residues in the CDR3. Germline CDR1 LNHDA, CDR2 SQIVND (reference sequence). Trimming cost V 3 bases and J 0 bases, with 14 bases left between them. The chain's CDR3 is CASSILTAPMNTEAFF. In DNA form, the CDR3 reads TGTGCCAGTAGTATCCTAACAGCTCCTATGAACACTGAAGCTTTCTTT.

This CDR3 is CASRGQGTSYNEQFF. CDR3 in DNA: TGTGCCAGCAGAGGACAGGGAACAAGCTACAATGAGCAGTTCTTC. This sequence joins TRBV6-6 and TRBJ2-1; 8 bases agree with TRBD1. Trimming took 6 bases from V and 3 from J; bases not matched to a gene: 7. Germline V CDR1 and CDR2: MNHNY, SVGAGI (reference sequence). There are 15 residues in the CDR3.

This chain links TRBV29-1 with TRBJ1-1, with TRBD1 as a possible D gene (5 bases). Trimming cost V 4 bases and J 4 bases, with 10 bases left between them. This CDR3 spans 12 amino acids. The germline V gene has CDR1 SQVTM and CDR2 ANQGSEA. CDR3 DNA: TGCAGCGTTGCAGGGAGGGCCACTGAAGCTTTCTTT. Encoded protein: CSVAGRATEAFF.

The chain combines TRBV5-1 with TRBJ1-3, with TRBD1 matching over 8 bases. This CDR3 spans 19 amino acids. Germline V gene lookup returns CDR1 SGHRS and CDR2 YFSETQ. Losses at the gene ends were 7 bases for V and 0 bases for J; bases not matched to a gene: 18. The CDR3 loop is CASEHRTGFFGHSGNTIYF. The DNA for the CDR3 is TGCGCCAGCGAGCACAGGACAGGGTTTTTCGGCCACTCTGGAAACACCATATATTTT.

The chain is built from TRBV5-4 and TRBJ1-1; no clear D. Germline values: CDR1 SGHNT, CDR2 YYREEE (reference sequence). The CDR3 runs to 16 residues. V was trimmed by 4 bases and J by 5 bases, leaving 21 bases between them. The DNA for the CDR3 is TGTGCCAGCAGCCCGGGGTCGGAGAGGGTTGGGACTGAAGCTTTCTTT. Protein sequence: CASSPGSERVGTEAFF.

The chain combines TRBV4-2 with TRBJ1-1; 7 nucleotides align to TRBD1. Germline V gene sequence: CDR1 LGHNA, CDR2 YNFKEQ. CDR3 length: 14 residues. Trimming took 7 bases from V and 2 from J; bases not matched to a gene: 7. The CDR3 here is CASTLTGVNTEAFF. In nucleotides, the CDR3 is TGTGCCAGCACCCTAACAGGGGTAAACACTGAAGCTTTCTTT.

CDR3 amino acids: CASSIPAGGPCEQYF. Written as DNA, the CDR3 is TGTGCCAGCAGCATTCCGGCGGGGGGGCCCTGCGAGCAGTACTTC. The rearrangement links TRBV21-1 to TRBJ2-7; the table calls TRBD2, which could not be checked here. TRBV21-1 is a documented pseudogene. This CDR3 comprises 15 residues.

The rearrangement joins TRBV19 to TRBJ1-4; 7 bases align to TRBD1. The CDR3 extends over 15 amino acids. Losses at the gene ends were 7 bases for V and 4 bases for J; bases not matched to a gene: 9. Germline values: CDR1 LNHDA, CDR2 SQIVND (reference sequence). The CDR3 loop is CASTRTGGLNEKLFF. CDR3 bases: TGTGCCAGTACCCGGACAGGAGGGCTTAATGAAAAACTGTTTTTT.

The J gene is TRBJ2-5, the V gene TRBV5-1; D may be TRBD2 (6 bases). The CDR3 covers 14 residues. The ends were cut back, 0 bases at V and 4 bases at J, with 10 bases in the middle. Per the germline V gene, CDR1 is SGHRS and CDR2 is YFSETQ. The CDR3 nucleotides are TGCGCCAGCAGCTTGGGGCAGGGAGGAGAGACCCAGTACTTC. It is translated as CASSLGQGGETQYF.

The chain couples TRBV7-3 to TRBJ2-3, with D unresolved. V lost 2 bases and J lost 0, with 6 bases in between. Germline V gene lookup returns CDR1 SGHTA and CDR2 FQGTGA. The CDR3 sequence is 14 residues long. CDR3 sequence reads: CASSLRGSTDTQYF. The CDR3 DNA sequence: TGTGCCAGCAGCTTACGAGGTAGCACAGATACGCAGTATTTT.

V and J are TRBV9 and TRBJ1-3, with 9 bases that match TRBD1. The CDR3 extends over 15 amino acids. Germline loops: CDR1 SGDLS, CDR2 YYNGEE. V dropped 4 bases and J dropped 3; count of bases not matched to a gene: 5. CDR3 nucleotide sequence: TGTGCCAGCAGCCTGGGACAGGGTTATGGAAACACCATATATTTT. This gives the protein CASSLGQGYGNTIYF.